The T cell receptor beta chain under discussion was sequenced for a study of lymphopenia after photon versus proton radiotherapy. TCRdb keeps only in-frame clones here, not all; method: immunoSEQ multiplex PCR. This sample yields tens of thousands of clones, of which approximately 87% are seen a single time; 11% belongs to the top ten. Germline loops: CDR1 WNHNN, CDR2 SYGVQD (reference sequence). The CDR3 is 11 amino acids. Trimming stripped 11 bases from V and 0 bases from J, with 8 bases between. The receptor's source is an elderly man with esophageal cancer. V and J are TRBV10-1 and TRBJ2-7, with D possibly called TRBD1 or TRBD2 (5 bases each). This material consisted of peripheral blood, taken from a patient treated with proton-based radiotherapy. The CDR3 bases are TGCGCCGGGGGTCACTCCTACGAGCAGTACTTC. Translation: CAGGHSYEQYF.